This T cell receptor beta chain was observed in a study of graft-versus-host responses after intestinal transplantation. The wider study: Multivisceral, liver-intestinal, or isolated intestinal grafts went to recipients. Findings and caveats of the study: The marrow of recipients harbored GvH clones, and ileum or blood showed some of them first.

Regarding this clone: Its specificity is unknown.

Losses at the gene ends were 0 bases for V and 0 bases for J; bases not matched to a gene: 10. The CDR3 is made up of 20 amino acids. Clones were sequenced by immunoSEQ multiplex PCR, and TCRdb holds only the in-frame ones, with some missing. The data contain about 150,000 clones, about nine tenths of them singletons. The starting material was unstimulated CD4+ T cells sorted from spleen or lymph node cells, obtained before intestinal transplant. This clonotype was sampled from a human donor who received an intestinal transplant. V gene TRBV6-7 combines with J gene TRBJ2-1; the match to TRBD2 covers 11 bases. TRBV6-7 is filed as an ORF, its function uncertain. CDR3 sequence: CASSYSRGLADWCSYNEQFF. CDR3 DNA sequence: TGTGCCAGCAGTTACTCGAGGGGACTAGCGGATTGGTGCTCCTACAATGAGCAGTTCTTC.